The 9 T cell receptor beta chains reported below all come from one sample, sequenced in a study of a mutant IDH1 vaccine in newly diagnosed glioma. Antigens for these TCRs are unknown. Repertoires were generated with immunoSEQ multiplex PCR, while TCRdb's copy carries only in-frame clones and drops some. The sample has tens of thousands of clones, about 61% seen once; the top ten hold around 4.8%. The time point here: week 47, end of study. Doses comprised 300 ug of mutant IDH1 20-mer peptide each, plus topical imiquimod. The input for sequencing was peripheral blood mononuclear cells (PBMCs), taken from a glioma patient whose treatment included an IDH1 peptide vaccine. The receptor source for this set is a man aged 40-50 years with glioma. Some clones in this sample may be carry-over from other donors' samples.

This clone has just a few counts. J is TRBJ2-2 and V is TRBV7-9, with TRBD1 identical over 7 bases. V shed 4 bases, J shed 7 bases, and the junction held 6 bases outside the gene matches. CDR1 and CDR2 from the germline V gene are SEHNR and FQNEAQ (reference sequence). This CDR3 comprises 14 residues. Written as DNA, the CDR3 is TGTGCCAGCAGCTACAGACAGGGCGGCGGGGAGCTGTTTTTT. The encoded protein is CASSYRQGGGELFF.

V usage is TRBV29-1 and J usage is TRBJ2-5, with D unresolved. The V end was cut by 2 bases, the J end by 5 bases, with 12 bases between. Germline V gene lookup returns CDR1 SQVTM and CDR2 ANQGSEA. The CDR3 is 13 residues long. This chain's CDR3 is CSVEPTSAETQYF. CDR3 nucleotide sequence: TGCAGCGTTGAACCCACGTCGGCGGAGACCCAGTACTTC.

The chain employs TRBV7-7 and TRBJ2-2, with D maybe TRBD2 (5 bases). Trimming removed 5 bases from V and 6 bases from J, with 19 bases in between. The CDR3 runs 16 residues. Germline V gene sequence: CDR1 SSHAT, CDR2 FNYEAQ (reference sequence). CDR3 region: CASSPRTSLLPGELFF. CDR3 nucleotides: TGTGCCAGCAGCCCCCGGACTTCCCTTTTACCCGGGGAGCTGTTTTTT.

The V and J genes are TRBV7-9 and TRBJ1-1; 7 nucleotides agree with TRBD1. Germline V gives CDR1 SEHNR, CDR2 FQNEAQ (reference sequence). V shed 8 bases and J 5 bases; nucleotides not matched to a gene: 8. The CDR3 extends over 13 amino acids. In DNA form, the CDR3 reads TGTGCCAGCCGGATGCAGGGGGGGACTGAAGCTTTCTTT. It encodes CASRMQGGTEAFF.

The chain employs TRBV29-1 and TRBJ2-5, with D hard to call. The ends were cut back, 2 bases at V and 12 bases at J, with 16 bases in the middle. The CDR3 is 12 amino acids. CDR1 is SQVTM, CDR2 ANQGSEA, per germline. As DNA, the CDR3 is TGCAGCGTTGAATTTTTTGGCAGAAAAAAGTACTTC. Encoded protein: CSVEFFGRKKYF.

The rearrangement links TRBV5-1 to TRBJ2-7; D gene uncertain. V dropped 3 bases and J dropped 1 base, with 8 bases sitting between them. This CDR3 region has 13 residues. Germline V CDR1 and CDR2: SGHRS, YFSETQ. The CDR3, as DNA: TGCGCCAGCAGCTGGGTCGGGTCCTACGAGCAGTACTTC. It encodes CASSWVGSYEQYF. Using reference TRBV5-1 and TRBJ2-7 for the parts outside the CDR3, the full variable domain is KAGVTQTPRYLIKTRGQQVTLSCSPISGHRSVSWYQQTPGQGLQFLFEYFSETQRNKGNFPGRFSGRQFSNSRSEMNVSTLELGDSALYLCASSWVGSYEQYFGPGTRLTVT.

This clone was recorded only once. The J gene is TRBJ1-1, the V gene TRBV5-1; D may be TRBD1 (5 bases). Trimming took off 0 bases at V and 0 bases at J, with 21 bases between the two ends. CDR1 and CDR2 (germline): SGHRS, YFSETQ. The length of the CDR3 is 19 residues. The DNA for the CDR3 is TGCGCCAGCAGCTTGGCCATTTTCGACTCGGGCAGGGTGAACACTGAAGCTTTCTTT. It is translated as CASSLAIFDSGRVNTEAFF.

The V gene is TRBV27, the J gene TRBJ2-5; 10 bases match TRBD2. CDR1 is MNHEY, CDR2 SMNVEV, per germline (reference sequence). The CDR3 length is 18 residues. V was clipped by 4 bases and J by 1 base; unmatched bases: 12. The CDR3 nucleotides are TGTGCCAGCAGTTCCCTTAGCGGGGGGCACCAAATCCAAGAGACCCAGTACTTC. This codes for CASSSLSGGHQIQETQYF.

CDR3 bases: TGCAGCGTTGAAGGGGGGTTCTATGGCTACACCTTC. It yields the protein CSVEGGFYGYTF. The V gene is TRBV29-1, the J gene TRBJ1-2; possible D gene TRBD1, 5 bases. V shed 1 base and J shed 4 bases, with 7 bases lying between them. The CDR3 covers 12 residues. Germline V lookup: CDR1 SQVTM, CDR2 ANQGSEA.